What follows describes a single TCR beta chain. One junction end disagrees with the germline gene, perhaps due to a read error. This sample was taken from a study of CD8 T cells in Susac syndrome. Random hexamers were used to reverse transcribe about 0.5 to 1 ug of RNA. Each CDR3 protein is one row after TCRdb ran MiXCR on the immunoSEQ multiplex PCR reads. The profile covers some 130,000 distinct CDR3 sequences, with 75% to 90% appearing a single time and roughly 0.5% taken by the ten largest. The CDR3 sequence is 16 residues long. This rearrangement joins TRBV12-3 or TRBV12-4 to TRBJ1-3; no clear D. Sequences were obtained from CD8+ T cells from PBMCs. The source is a human donor with multiple sclerosis. The CDR3 DNA reads as TGTGCCAGCATTTTAGGAGGCATACCCTCTGGAAACACCATATATTTT. Amino acids: CASILGGIPSGNTIYF.